The 19 T cell receptor beta chains listed next were all sequenced from one sample in a study of blood T cell repertoires in COVID-19. The data were produced by immunoSEQ multiplex PCR, yet TCRdb's version contains in-frame clones alone and is incomplete. This sample has under 50,000 clones; roughly 85% occur once, and the top ten carry around 4.2%. The sample was peripheral blood. Every receptor here comes from a woman in her seventies with acute or convalescent COVID-19.

The J gene is TRBJ2-5, the V gene TRBV28; no firm D call. The V gene lost 4 bases and the J gene lost 5 bases, with 2 bases spanning the gap. Germline V CDR1 and CDR2: MDHEN, SYDVKM. The CDR3 runs to 10 residues. CDR3 DNA: TGTGCCAGCAGTTCGGAGACCCAGTACTTC. This translates into CASSSETQYF.

The V and J genes are TRBV2 and TRBJ1-5; TRBD1 agrees at 8 bases. The CDR3 is 16 residues long. The germline V gene encodes CDR1 SNHLY and CDR2 FYNNEI. Germline trimming cut 6 bases from V and 5 bases from J; bases unmatched to any gene: 12. CDR3 protein: CASREDRVSRYQPQHF. Written as DNA, the CDR3 is TGTGCCAGCAGAGAGGACAGGGTGAGCCGTTATCAGCCCCAGCATTTT.

V gene TRBV5-4 combines with J gene TRBJ2-3, with TRBD2 identical over 7 bases. CDR1 and CDR2 from the germline V gene are SGHNT and YYREEE (reference sequence). V shed 5 bases and J 5 bases; nucleotides not matched to a gene: 11. The CDR3 runs to 15 residues. The CDR3: CASSLPLAGGDTQYF. The DNA of the CDR3 is TGTGCCAGCAGTCTCCCGTTAGCGGGCGGAGATACGCAGTATTTT.

This chain links TRBV9 with TRBJ2-1, with 12 bases matching TRBD2. The CDR3 contains 18 residues. From germline, CDR1 is SGDLS and CDR2 YYNGEE. V was clipped by 0 bases and J by 3 bases; unmatched bases: 7. This CDR3 is CASSVVGSSGRVYNEQFF. CDR3 DNA: TGTGCCAGCAGCGTAGTAGGATCTAGCGGGAGGGTCTACAATGAGCAGTTCTTC.

This clone occurred once. V usage is TRBV5-5 and J usage is TRBJ2-2; TRBD1 matches at 8 bases. This CDR3 region has 13 residues. Trimming cost V 7 bases and J 5 bases; bases outside gene matches: 4. Germline V gene sequence: CDR1 SGHKS, CDR2 YYEKEE (reference sequence). The DNA for the CDR3 is TGTGCCAGCCGGACAGGGCAAACCGGGGAGCTGTTTTTT. Its translation: CASRTGQTGELFF.

The V call is TRBV19, the J call TRBJ2-1; 14 bases align to TRBD2. The V gene end was trimmed by 4 bases and the J gene end by 3 bases; junction bases not matched to a gene: 8. There are 18 residues in the CDR3. Germline CDR1 is LNHDA and CDR2 is SQIVND (reference sequence). CDR3 region: CASSTGLAGGSVYNEQFF. CDR3 in DNA: TGTGCCAGTAGTACTGGACTAGCGGGAGGTTCTGTCTACAATGAGCAGTTCTTC. The full variable domain, completed using reference TRBV19 and TRBJ2-1, is DGGITQSPKYLFRKEGQNVTLSCEQNLNHDAMYWYRQDPGQGLRLIYYSQIVNDFQKGDIAEGYSVSREKKESFPLTVTSAQKNPTAFYLCASSTGLAGGSVYNEQFFGPGTRLTVL.

This clone was seen a few times. The chain uses TRBV4-2 and TRBJ2-7, with D possibly being TRBD1 (6 bases). The CDR3 is 12 amino acids. Looked up from germline, CDR1 is LGHNA and CDR2 is YNFKEQ. V dropped 4 bases and J dropped 4 bases, with 8 bases sitting between them. The CDR3 region has the DNA TGTGCCAGCAGCCGGGACATGTACGAGCAGTACTTC. Its protein is CASSRDMYEQYF.

The J gene is TRBJ2-7, the V gene TRBV5-8, with 10 nucleotides matching TRBD2. Losses at the gene ends were 4 bases for V and 0 bases for J; bases not matched to a gene: 7. The CDR3 has 16 amino acids. In germline, CDR1 is SGHTS, CDR2 YDEGEE. The CDR3 nucleotides are TGTGCCAGCAGCCTGCGGAGCGGGAGGGCCTCCTACGAGCAGTACTTC. Protein sequence: CASSLRSGRASYEQYF.

A few counts support this clone. The J gene is TRBJ2-7, the V gene TRBV7-3, with TRBD1 matching over 8 bases. The CDR3 totals 15 residues. Germline V CDR1 and CDR2: SGHTA, FQGTGA. V shed 2 bases, J shed 6 bases, and the junction held 9 bases outside the gene matches. CDR3 loop: CASSLVGQGAAEQYF. CDR3 in DNA: TGTGCCAGCAGCTTAGTAGGGCAGGGGGCTGCCGAGCAGTACTTC.

The genes are TRBV29-1 and TRBJ1-2, with D perhaps matching TRBD1 (6 bases). Trimming removed 3 bases at V and 3 bases at J, with 14 bases between. Germline V gene data show CDR1 as SQVTM and CDR2 as ANQGSEA. The CDR3 consists of 14 residues. The CDR3 bases are TGCAGCGTTGAGCCGGGGGGGGGCTACTATGGCTACACCTTC. Translating it yields CSVEPGGGYYGYTF.

The V and J genes are TRBV7-9 and TRBJ2-1; 9 bases are shared with TRBD2. The CDR3 length is 14 residues. Trimming removed 4 bases from V and 5 bases from J; junction bases left unmatched: 3. Germline V gene data show CDR1 as SEHNR and CDR2 as FQNEAQ (reference sequence). DNA of the CDR3: TGTGCCAGCAGCTCACTAGCGGGCCACAATGAGCAGTTCTTC. This translates into CASSSLAGHNEQFF.

This chain uses TRBV7-8 with TRBJ1-1; D is undetermined. CDR1 and CDR2 from the germline V gene are SGHVS and FQNEAQ. V was clipped by 4 bases and J by 6 bases, with 24 bases between them. The CDR3 spans 17 residues. Written as DNA, the CDR3 is TGTGCCAGCAGCTCCAGTTCGTTTCGCGGCCTAGTGGCTGAAGCTTTCTTT. As protein: CASSSSSFRGLVAEAFF.

This chain uses TRBV28 with TRBJ2-4; weak D call: TRBD1 (6 bases). Germline values: CDR1 MDHEN, CDR2 SYDVKM. Trimming removed 6 bases from V and 10 bases from J, with 16 bases in between. The CDR3 loop spans 13 amino acids. The CDR3 DNA reads TGTGCCAGCAGGGCTTCGGGACAAACAATTCAGTACTTC. It is translated as CASRASGQTIQYF.

This clone was seen only a few times. This chain connects TRBV6-5 to TRBJ2-1, with 7 nucleotides matching TRBD2. This CDR3 spans 14 amino acids. Germline V gives CDR1 MNHEY, CDR2 SVGAGI. V lost 5 bases and J lost 7; bases outside the gene matches: 8. The CDR3 DNA reads TGTGCCAGCAGTAGGGGACTAAGAGAAAATGAGCAGTTCTTC. Its protein product is CASSRGLRENEQFF.

This CDR3 is CATSGRGPKGYEQYF. CDR3 nucleotides: TGTGCCACCAGTGGGAGGGGACCAAAGGGCTACGAGCAGTACTTC. V and J are TRBV24-1 and TRBJ2-7; D is perhaps TRBD2 (6 bases). The germline gives CDR1 KGHDR, CDR2 SFDVKD. The ends were cut back, 5 bases at V and 3 bases at J, with 16 bases in the middle. CDR3 size: 15 residues.

The chain couples TRBV2 to TRBJ2-7; D gene unclear. V was trimmed by 4 bases and J by 6 bases, leaving 7 bases between them. The germline CDR1 and CDR2 sequences are SNHLY and FYNNEI. The CDR3 extends over 11 amino acids. The CDR3 DNA follows: TGTGCCAGCAGTGGGAGCTTCGAGCAGTACTTC. It translates to CASSGSFEQYF.

The rearrangement joins TRBV28 to TRBJ1-4; D might be TRBD1 (5 bases). Trimming removed 5 bases from V and 1 base from J, with 14 bases in between. This CDR3 comprises 16 residues. Germline V lookup: CDR1 MDHEN, CDR2 SYDVKM. Here the CDR3 reads CASSLSGVRTNEKLFF. As DNA, the CDR3 is TGTGCCAGCAGTCTTTCGGGGGTCCGAACTAATGAAAAACTGTTTTTT.

The gene calls are TRBV18 and TRBJ2-5; D possibly corresponds to TRBD1 (5 bases). The CDR3 has 14 residues. Germline loops: CDR1 KGHSH, CDR2 LQKENI. V lost 5 bases, J lost 3 bases, and 13 bases lay in between. CDR3 amino acids: CASSTTGIEETQYF. The CDR3, as DNA: TGTGCCAGCTCAACCACAGGTATTGAAGAGACCCAGTACTTC.

The chain employs TRBV30 and TRBJ2-1; possible D gene TRBD2, 5 bases. From germline, CDR1 is GTSNPN and CDR2 SVGIG (reference sequence). This CDR3 has 11 residues. V was clipped by 5 bases and J by 10 bases, with 12 bases between them. The CDR3 nucleotides read TGTGCCTGGTCAGTAGCGAGCGAGCAGTTCTTC. This translates into CAWSVASEQFF.